This T cell receptor beta chain was sequenced for a study of blood T cell repertoires in COVID-19. Study as a whole: Samples came from the United States, Italy and Spain, spanning acute and convalescent COVID-19. The analysed material was cDNA or gDNA that came from T cells, B-cell-depleted T cells, or PBMCs.

Repertoires were generated with immunoSEQ multiplex PCR, while TCRdb's copy carries only in-frame clones and drops some. The sample lists 150,000 to 200,000 clones; about 89% were seen once. The CDR3 is 13 amino acids. Per germline, CDR1 PRHDT and CDR2 FYEKMQ (reference sequence). V was clipped by 0 bases and J by 8 bases, with 10 bases between them. What was sequenced was peripheral blood. This TCR was recovered from a man aged 18 to 29 who had recovered from COVID-19. The V gene is TRBV13, the J gene TRBJ1-1; maybe TRBD1 (5 bases). The CDR3 sequence: CASSLGSQGEAFF. Here the CDR3 DNA reads TGTGCCAGCAGCTTAGGGTCCCAGGGCGAAGCTTTCTTT.